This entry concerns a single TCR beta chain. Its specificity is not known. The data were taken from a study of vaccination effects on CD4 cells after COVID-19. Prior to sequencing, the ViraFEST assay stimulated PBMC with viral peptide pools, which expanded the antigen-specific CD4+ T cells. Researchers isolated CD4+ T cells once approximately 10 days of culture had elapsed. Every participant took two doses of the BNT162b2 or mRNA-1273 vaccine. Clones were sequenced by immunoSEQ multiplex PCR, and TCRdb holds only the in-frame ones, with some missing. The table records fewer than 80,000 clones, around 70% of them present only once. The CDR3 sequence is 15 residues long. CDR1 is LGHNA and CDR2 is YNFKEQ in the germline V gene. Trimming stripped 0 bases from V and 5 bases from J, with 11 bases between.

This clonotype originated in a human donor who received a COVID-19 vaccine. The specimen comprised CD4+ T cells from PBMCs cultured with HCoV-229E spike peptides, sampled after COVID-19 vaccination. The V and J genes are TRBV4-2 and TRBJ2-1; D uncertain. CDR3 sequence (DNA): TGTGCCAGCAGCCAAGATGGAAGAATCGACAATGAGCAGTTCTTC. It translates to CASSQDGRIDNEQFF.